A selection of T cell receptor beta chains follows, all from one sample in a study of blood T cell repertoires in COVID-19. The repertoire was sequenced with immunoSEQ multiplex PCR; TCRdb's copy has only in-frame clones and lacks some. The sample has approximately 450,000 clones, 75% to 90% seen once; the top ten hold 1.1%. Sequences were obtained from PBMCs or T cells enriched from blood (not recorded which). The receptors come from a man aged 30 to 45 who had recovered from COVID-19. The CDR3 runs from the conserved cysteine through the conserved F or W. The order of the fields is clone size, D gene, V gene, J gene, CDR3 protein, CDR3 DNA. D genes are given only for firm matches. The size field is filled for only some rows; it gives once, few, many or a size class.

>.|TRBD2|TRBV30|TRBJ2-7
CAWSEGLGGSPYEQYF
TGTGCCTGGAGTGAAGGCCTAGGCGGGAGCCCCTACGAGCAGTACTTC
>once|TRBD1|TRBV3-1/TRBV3-2|TRBJ2-3
CASSRGQGLTDTQYF
TGTGCCAGCAGCCGGGGACAGGGACTCACAGATACGCAGTATTTT
>once|.|TRBV20-1|TRBJ1-2
CSAHGGGGYTF
TGCAGTGCCCACGGGGGTGGAGGCTACACCTTC
>.|TRBD1|TRBV3-1/TRBV3-2|TRBJ2-2
CASSRTGEGGELFF
TGTGCCAGCAGCCGGACAGGGGAAGGCGGGGAGCTGTTTTTT
>once|.|TRBV10-3|TRBJ1-3
CAISQGSGNTIYF
TGTGCCATCAGTCAGGGATCCGGAAACACCATATATTTT
>.|.|TRBV4-2|TRBJ2-7
CASSSPGRDYEQYF
TGTGCCAGCAGCTCACCTGGACGGGACTACGAGCAGTACTTC
>few|.|TRBV30|TRBJ2-3
CAWRREWADTQYF
TGTGCCTGGAGACGGGAGTGGGCAGATACGCAGTATTTT
>.|.|TRBV15|TRBJ1-6
CATSTDRLPSSYNSPLHF
TGTGCCACCAGCACAGACAGACTCCCGAGCTCCTATAATTCACCCCTCCACTTT
>.|.|TRBV5-1|TRBJ1-2
CASSLSANYGYTF
TGCGCCAGCAGCTTGTCAGCTAACTATGGCTACACCTTC
>few|.|TRBV10-3|TRBJ2-7
CAISESPTRGGYEQYF
TGTGCCATCAGTGAGTCACCTACTAGAGGGGGTTACGAGCAGTACTTC
>.|.|TRBV2|TRBJ1-4
CASSEPDAGPRATNEKLFF
TGTGCCAGCAGTGAACCGGATGCGGGGCCAAGAGCAACTAATGAAAAACTGTTTTTT
>.|TRBD1|TRBV10-2|TRBJ1-2
CASSGQGYYGYTF
TGCGCCAGCAGCGGACAGGGCTACTATGGCTACACCTTC
>few|TRBD2|TRBV7-6|TRBJ2-7
CASSLGGGLISYEQYF
TGTGCCAGCAGCTTAGGCGGGGGGCTTATTTCCTACGAGCAGTACTTC
>.|TRBD2|TRBV4-1|TRBJ2-7
CASSLPGLEVEQYF
TGCGCCAGCAGCCTCCCGGGACTAGAGGTCGAGCAGTACTTC
>.|.|TRBV27|TRBJ1-4
CASSRTQRAEKLFF
TGTGCCAGCAGCCGGACTCAGAGAGCTGAAAAACTGTTTTTT
>.|.|TRBV5-1|TRBJ2-1
CASSLELTASSYNEQFF
TGCGCCAGCAGCTTGGAGTTAACAGCCAGCTCCTACAATGAGCAGTTCTTC
>once|.|TRBV10-1|TRBJ2-2
CASSGQLTGELFF
TGCGCCAGCAGTGGACAACTCACCGGGGAGCTGTTTTTT
>.|.|TRBV5-6|TRBJ1-2
CASSPPSSLNGYTF
TGTGCCAGCAGCCCGCCTAGCAGCTTGAATGGCTACACCTTC
>.|.|TRBV28|TRBJ2-5
CASSLTRLKETQYF
TGTGCCAGCAGTCTTACTAGGCTTAAGGAGACCCAGTACTTC
>.|.|TRBV7-9|TRBJ2-1
CASSLKIPQTNNEQFF
TGTGCCAGCAGCTTAAAAATTCCCCAAACTAACAATGAGCAGTTCTTC
>.|TRBD2|TRBV28|TRBJ2-7
CASRLAGTYEQYF
TGTGCCAGCAGGCTAGCGGGAACCTACGAGCAGTACTTC
>.|TRBD2|TRBV29-1|TRBJ2-1
CSVAFLAGYNEQFF
TGCAGCGTTGCTTTTCTAGCGGGGTACAATGAGCAGTTCTTC
>.|TRBD1|TRBV24-1|TRBJ2-1
CATAEGAKSYNEQFF
TGTGCCACCGCCGAGGGGGCTAAATCCTACAATGAGCAGTTCTTC
>.|.|TRBV4-1|TRBJ2-1
CASSQGYGSSYNEQFF
TGCGCCAGCAGCCAAGGATACGGGAGCTCCTACAATGAGCAGTTCTTC
>.|.|TRBV7-5|TRBJ2-6
CVRSLGLNRGHNPGANVLTF
TGTGTCAGAAGCTTAGGTTTAAACCGGGGTCACAACCCGGGGGCCAACGTCCTGACTTTC
>.|.|TRBV25-1|TRBJ1-5
CASKGQGNQPQHF
TGTGCCAGCAAGGGGCAGGGCAATCAGCCCCAGCATTTT
>few|TRBD1|TRBV3-1/TRBV3-2|TRBJ2-7
CASSQEWTGSYEQYF
TGTGCCAGCAGCCAAGAGTGGACAGGTTCCTACGAGCAGTACTTC
>.|.|TRBV29-1|TRBJ2-2
CSVGFTTAGELFF
TGCAGCGTTGGTTTTACCACGGCCGGGGAGCTGTTTTTT
>.|TRBD2|TRBV27|TRBJ2-1
CASSSPGTSRYNEQFF
TGTGCCAGCAGTTCTCCCGGGACTAGCAGGTACAATGAGCAGTTCTTC
>.|TRBD2|TRBV20-1|TRBJ2-1
CSPTSGNEQFF
TGCAGTCCTACTAGCGGCAATGAGCAGTTCTTC
>.|TRBD1|TRBV6-5|TRBJ1-2
CASSSPGGSDGYTF
TGTGCCAGCAGTTCCCCAGGGGGCTCTGATGGCTACACCTTC
>.|TRBD1|TRBV6-5|TRBJ1-1
CASRPGQGFTEAFF
TGTGCCAGCAGACCGGGACAGGGGTTCACTGAAGCTTTCTTT
>.|.|TRBV7-9|TRBJ2-7
CASSLSGNRSGEQYF
TGTGCCAGCAGCTTGTCGGGGAACCGGTCGGGCGAGCAGTACTTC
>once|TRBD2|TRBV11-2|TRBJ2-7
CASSSRTSGGDEQYF
TGTGCCAGCAGCTCTAGGACTAGCGGAGGGGACGAGCAGTACTTC
>.|.|TRBV24-1|TRBJ1-3
CATSDSEFSGNTIYF
TGTGCCACCAGTGATTCGGAGTTCTCTGGAAACACCATATATTTT